The 7 T cell receptor beta chains below come from one sample, sequenced in a study of T cell repertoires in cytomegalovirus infection. Their specific antigens are unknown. Each CDR3 protein is one row after TCRdb ran MiXCR on the reads. The sample lists approximately 150,000 distinct CDR3 sequences; about 20% were seen once. Sequencing was performed on CD8+ T cells from cultured PBMCs, taken from culture after CMV antigen stimulation. The receptors originated from a human donor in good health (CMV status not recorded). Some clones in this sample may be carry-over from other donors' samples.

The gene calls are TRBV7-9 and TRBJ1-1, with 8 positions matching TRBD1. The germline V gene encodes CDR1 SEHNR and CDR2 FQNEAQ (reference sequence). V trimming: 5 bases; J trimming: 1 base; junction bases outside the gene matches: 6. The CDR3 has 15 residues. CDR3 coding DNA: TGTGCCAGCAGCCCGACAGGGGTGGGGAACACTGAAGCTTTCTTT. Its translation is CASSPTGVGNTEAFF.

This clonotype showed up just a few times. The V and J genes are TRBV4-1 and TRBJ2-2; 12 positions match TRBD1. Germline V gene lookup returns CDR1 MGHRA and CDR2 YSYEKL. The CDR3 loop spans 16 amino acids. The V segment lost 2 bases and the J segment 9 bases; nucleotides outside the gene matches: 7. CDR3 protein: CASSQPGQGALRELFF. The DNA of the CDR3 is TGCGCCAGCAGCCAACCGGGACAGGGGGCCTTGAGGGAGCTGTTTTTT.

The chain carries TRBV20-1 and TRBJ2-7; D is perhaps TRBD1 or TRBD2 (5 bases each). V was cut by 0 bases and J by 3 bases, with 9 bases left in between. CDR1 is DFQATT and CDR2 is SNEGSKA in the germline V gene (reference sequence). The CDR3 extends over 13 amino acids. The CDR3 DNA sequence: TGCAGTGCTAGAGATATGGGACGCTACGAGCAGTACTTC. Its translation is CSARDMGRYEQYF.

By share of the sample, this clonotype is medium-sized (0.01 to 0.1%). The chain employs TRBV27 and TRBJ2-7; TRBD1 might be the D (5 bases). The germline V gene encodes CDR1 MNHEY and CDR2 SMNVEV (reference sequence). Trimming stripped 2 bases from V and 3 bases from J, with 11 bases between. This CDR3 is built from 14 residues. CDR3 sequence (DNA): TGTGCCAGCAGTTTACAGGGTGCGAACTACGAGCAGTACTTC. Protein: CASSLQGANYEQYF.

The table lists this clonotype with a few counts. V usage is TRBV6-6 and J usage is TRBJ1-1, with D possibly matching TRBD1 (6 bases). The CDR3 runs 13 residues. Germline lookup yields CDR1 MNHNY and CDR2 SVGAGI (reference sequence). The V end lost 7 bases, the J end lost 5 bases, and 14 bases lay between the germline ends. The CDR3 protein is CASTPGGGTEAFF. The CDR3 DNA is TGTGCCAGCACCCCCGGGGGCGGGACTGAAGCTTTCTTT.

The V gene is TRBV19, the J gene TRBJ1-5; D ambiguous. The germline V gene encodes CDR1 LNHDA and CDR2 SQIVND (reference sequence). V shed 5 bases and J shed 3 bases, with 8 bases lying between them. The CDR3 is 13 amino acids. The CDR3 nucleotides are TGTGCCAGTAGTGTACACAACAATCAGCCCCAGCATTTT. Protein: CASSVHNNQPQHF.

There are many counts of this clonotype. The chain uses TRBV12-3 or TRBV12-4 and TRBJ2-3; a weak D match, TRBD2 (5 bases). Trimming took off 6 bases at V and 4 bases at J, with 8 bases between the two ends. CDR3 length: 12 residues. CDR3 sequence: CASSGVPDTQYF. The CDR3 nucleotides read TGTGCCAGCAGCGGGGTACCAGATACGCAGTATTTT.